A single sample is the source of the 21 T cell receptor beta chains below, sequenced in a study of Ad26.COV2.S vaccination and SARS-CoV-2 variants. The treatment here: around 19 received Ad26.COV2.S at low or high dose, single or two shots; about 5 received placebo; per-sample allocation not given. Samples analyzed were those drawn on day 63 after the first vaccine or placebo injection. Clones were read by immunoSEQ multiplex PCR, and TCRdb kept only the in-frame ones, dropping some. The profile shows some 290,000 clones, around four fifths of them singletons. The sample consisted of peripheral blood, taken in a trial of Ad26.COV2.S vaccine versus placebo. The receptors come from a person between 18 and 60 years old who received the Ad26.COV2.S COVID-19 vaccine or a placebo.

The chain has TRBV11-3 and TRBJ2-7, with D perhaps matching TRBD1 or TRBD2 (6 bases each). CDR3 size: 13 residues. Trimming pared 1 base from V and 12 bases from J, leaving 16 bases between. Germline V lookup: CDR1 SGHNT, CDR2 YENEEA. CDR3 loop: CASSLARGQGVYF. The CDR3, as DNA: TGTGCCAGCAGCTTAGCGCGGGGACAAGGGGTGTACTTC.

The chain couples TRBV5-1 to TRBJ2-3; 7 bases agree with TRBD2. The CDR3 contains 15 residues. V dropped 0 bases and J dropped 11; count of bases not matched to a gene: 12. Germline V gene data show CDR1 as SGHRS and CDR2 as YFSETQ. The CDR3 here is CASSLAGGPSREQYF. CDR3 nucleotide sequence: TGCGCCAGCAGCTTGGCGGGGGGACCCTCGAGGGAGCAGTATTTT.

This chain uses TRBV7-9 with TRBJ2-3, with a weak D call TRBD2 (6 bases). With 5 bases removed from V and 1 base from J, the gap between germline ends came to 13 bases. Germline CDR1 reads SEHNR; CDR2 reads FQNEAQ (reference sequence). This CDR3 comprises 15 residues. DNA of the CDR3: TGTGCCAGCAGCCCCTCCGGACTACGCACAGATACGCAGTATTTT. This encodes CASSPSGLRTDTQYF.

The chain links TRBV2 to TRBJ2-1; perhaps TRBD2 as D (7 bases). V lost 4 bases, J lost 0 bases, and 16 bases lay in between. This CDR3 contains 17 residues. The germline gives CDR1 SNHLY, CDR2 FYNNEI. In nucleotides, the CDR3 is TGTGCCAGCAGTGTTTATGGCGGGGGCAGCTCCTACAATGAGCAGTTCTTC. Protein sequence: CASSVYGGGSSYNEQFF.

The DNA for the CDR3 is TGTGCCAGCAGCCTGGGAGGGACAGGGTATTTACAAGAGACCCAGTACTTC. Protein sequence: CASSLGGTGYLQETQYF. The chain joins TRBV9 to TRBJ2-5; TRBD1 agrees at 9 bases. V trimming: 4 bases; J trimming: 2 bases; junction bases outside the gene matches: 12. CDR1 is SGDLS and CDR2 is YYNGEE in the germline V gene. CDR3 length: 17 residues.

This chain links TRBV30 with TRBJ1-5; D ambiguous. The germline CDR1 and CDR2 sequences are GTSNPN and SVGIG (reference sequence). This CDR3 is 13 amino acids long. V was shortened by 1 base and J by 5 bases, with 9 bases between the two germline ends. CDR3 in amino acids: CAWSGNIDQPQHF. As DNA, the CDR3 is TGTGCCTGGAGTGGGAACATCGATCAGCCCCAGCATTTT.

V usage is TRBV5-5 and J usage is TRBJ2-3; 9 positions match TRBD2. CDR3 length: 13 residues. J lost 6 bases, V lost 4 bases, and 3 bases had no gene match. The V gene's germline CDR1 is SGHKS and CDR2 YYEKEE (reference sequence). The CDR3 region has the DNA TGTGCCAGCAGCCGCGGGGGGGCGGATACGCAGTATTTT. Amino acid sequence: CASSRGGADTQYF. The full variable domain, its missing parts supplied by reference TRBV5-5 and TRBJ2-3, is DAGVTQSPTHLIKTRGQQVTLRCSPISGHKSVSWYQQVLGQGPQFIFQYYEKEERGRGNFPDRFSARQFPNYSSELNVNALLLGDSALYLCASSRGGADTQYFGPGTRLTVL.

The V call is TRBV11-3, the J call TRBJ2-3; D gene unclear. This CDR3 has 12 residues. Trimming removed 1 base from V and 5 bases from J, with 4 bases in between. CDR1 is SGHNT, CDR2 YENEEA, per germline. The CDR3 sequence is CASSLGRDTQYF. CDR3 DNA: TGTGCCAGCAGCTTAGGACGAGATACGCAGTATTTT.

The chain employs TRBV28 and TRBJ2-3; D gene ambiguous. The CDR3 sequence is 12 residues long. V was trimmed by 4 bases and J by 8 bases, leaving 10 bases between them. Germline V CDR1 and CDR2: MDHEN, SYDVKM. This CDR3 is CASSSVTGTQYF. The CDR3, as DNA: TGTGCCAGCAGTTCAGTGACGGGTACGCAGTATTTT.

The chain links TRBV9 to TRBJ1-1; maybe TRBD1 (5 bases). The V end lost 3 bases, the J end lost 4 bases, and 10 bases lay between the germline ends. CDR3 length: 13 residues. Germline lookup yields CDR1 SGDLS and CDR2 YYNGEE. The CDR3 DNA is TGTGCCAGCAGCGCCCGGAGGGGCACTGAAGCTTTCTTT. The encoded protein is CASSARRGTEAFF. The whole variable domain, filled in from reference TRBV9 and TRBJ1-1, reads DSGVTQTPKHLITATGQRVTLRCSPRSGDLSVYWYQQSLDQGLQFLIQYYNGEERAKGNILERFSAQQFPDLHSELNLSSLELGDSALYFCASSARRGTEAFFGQGTRLTVV.

This clone came up a few times. The J gene is TRBJ1-6, the V gene TRBV23-1; TRBD1 agrees at 11 bases. TRBV23-1 is an ORF for which the function is uncertain. V was clipped by 6 bases and J by 2 bases; unmatched bases: 3. The CDR3 contains 16 residues. This CDR3 reads CASSPDRGPYNSPLHF. The CDR3 DNA reads TGCGCCAGCAGCCCGGACAGGGGGCCCTATAATTCACCCCTCCACTTT.

The chain joins TRBV2 to TRBJ1-2; TRBD1 is a possible D gene (6 bases). Germline V lookup: CDR1 SNHLY, CDR2 FYNNEI. Deletions cut 6 bases from V and 5 bases from J, with 13 bases between. The CDR3 extends over 13 amino acids. The CDR3 spells CASSPEGGYGYTF. CDR3 coding DNA: TGTGCCAGCAGCCCCGAAGGGGGTTATGGCTACACCTTC. Full variable domain (outside the CDR3, taken from reference TRBV2 and TRBJ1-2): EPEVTQTPSHQVTQMGQEVILRCVPISNHLYFYWYRQILGQKVEFLVSFYNNEISEKSEIFDDQFSVERPDGSNFTLKIRSTKLEDSAMYFCASSPEGGYGYTFGSGTRLTVV.

This clone was picked up one time. This chain uses TRBV6-5 with TRBJ1-1, with 7 bases identical to TRBD1. The CDR3 loop spans 13 amino acids. V lost 5 bases, J lost 8 bases, and 8 bases stayed unmatched. Per the germline V gene, CDR1 is MNHEY and CDR2 is SVGAGI. The CDR3 loop is CASSTYPGQEAFF. CDR3 nucleotides: TGTGCCAGCAGTACCTACCCGGGACAGGAAGCTTTCTTT.

A single count supports this clone. The gene calls are TRBV11-3 and TRBJ2-5, with D unresolved. Trimming pared 3 bases from V and 2 bases from J, leaving 13 bases between. The CDR3 runs 15 residues. In germline, CDR1 is SGHNT, CDR2 YENEEA. CDR3 coding DNA: TGTGCCAGCAGCTTTGTAGTCTCGTCGCAAGAGACCCAGTACTTC. Residues: CASSFVVSSQETQYF.

This sequence joins TRBV9 and TRBJ2-5; D not certain. The CDR3 totals 14 residues. Trimming took 0 bases from V and 5 from J, leaving 11 bases between them. CDR1 and CDR2 from the germline V gene are SGDLS and YYNGEE. The chain's CDR3 is CASSVDIVGETQYF. DNA of the CDR3: TGTGCCAGCAGCGTAGATATCGTCGGGGAGACCCAGTACTTC.

CDR3 DNA sequence: TGTGCCAGCAGTTTTTTGGGGACTAAGGGGGCAGATACGCAGTATTTT. It codes for CASSFLGTKGADTQYF. The gene calls are TRBV27 and TRBJ2-3, with D possibly matching TRBD2 (7 bases). The length of the CDR3 is 16 residues. Germline V gene sequence: CDR1 MNHEY, CDR2 SMNVEV (reference sequence). The ends were cut back, 3 bases at V and 4 bases at J, with 17 bases in the middle.

This chain joins TRBV5-1 and TRBJ1-1; D gene ambiguous. This CDR3 region has 14 residues. Trimming removed 4 bases from V and 5 bases from J, with 15 bases in between. The germline V gene has CDR1 SGHRS and CDR2 YFSETQ. CDR3 coding DNA: TGCGCCAGCAGCCACGGACGGGTGAGGACTGAAGCTTTCTTT. It encodes CASSHGRVRTEAFF.

The chain carries TRBV5-1 and TRBJ1-1; no clear D. V was shortened by 4 bases and J by 1 base, with 8 bases between the two germline ends. The CDR3 has 13 residues. Germline V gives CDR1 SGHRS, CDR2 YFSETQ. This CDR3 reads CASSTDGNTEAFF. In DNA, the CDR3 is TGCGCCAGCAGCACGGACGGGAACACTGAAGCTTTCTTT.

This chain uses TRBV28 with TRBJ2-7, with D possibly being TRBD1 (6 bases). The CDR3 contains 15 residues. Trimming cost V 3 bases and J 4 bases, with 16 bases left between them. Germline loops: CDR1 MDHEN, CDR2 SYDVKM. In DNA, the CDR3 is TGTGCCAGCAGTTTTTCTCAGGGGACCCTATACGAGCAGTACTTC. Residues: CASSFSQGTLYEQYF.

The rearrangement joins TRBV7-2 to TRBJ2-5; 13 bases align to TRBD2. The CDR3 has 16 residues. The ends lost 1 base at V and 9 bases at J; junction bases unmatched: 8. The V gene's germline CDR1 is SGHTA and CDR2 FQGNSA. The CDR3 is CASSLGLAGGSRAQYF. As DNA, the CDR3 is TGTGCCAGCAGCTTAGGACTAGCGGGGGGTTCTCGGGCCCAGTACTTC.

The chain joins TRBV4-2 to TRBJ2-3; 14 bases match TRBD2. This CDR3 has 17 residues. Trimming at V came to 3 bases and at J to 4 bases, leaving 6 bases not matched to a gene. The germline V gene has CDR1 LGHNA and CDR2 YNFKEQ. CDR3 in DNA: TGTGCCAGCAGCCAGACCCCGGGACTAGCGGGGGCAGATACGCAGTATTTT. It specifies CASSQTPGLAGADTQYF.